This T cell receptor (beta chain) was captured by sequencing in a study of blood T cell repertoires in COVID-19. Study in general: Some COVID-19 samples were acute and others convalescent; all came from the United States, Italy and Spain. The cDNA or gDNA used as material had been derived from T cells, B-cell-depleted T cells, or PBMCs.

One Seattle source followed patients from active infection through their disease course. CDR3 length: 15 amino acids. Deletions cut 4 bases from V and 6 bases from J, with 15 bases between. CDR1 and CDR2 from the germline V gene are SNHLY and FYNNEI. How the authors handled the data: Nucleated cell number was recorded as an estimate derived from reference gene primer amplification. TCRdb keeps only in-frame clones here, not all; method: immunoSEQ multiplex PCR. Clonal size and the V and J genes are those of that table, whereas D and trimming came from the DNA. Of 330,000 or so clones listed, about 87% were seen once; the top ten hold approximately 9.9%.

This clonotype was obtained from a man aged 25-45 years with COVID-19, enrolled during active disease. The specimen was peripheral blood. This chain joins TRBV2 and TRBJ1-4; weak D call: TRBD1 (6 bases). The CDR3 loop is CASSVEVTGYEKLFF. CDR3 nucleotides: TGTGCCAGCAGTGTCGAGGTCACAGGGTATGAAAAACTGTTTTTT.